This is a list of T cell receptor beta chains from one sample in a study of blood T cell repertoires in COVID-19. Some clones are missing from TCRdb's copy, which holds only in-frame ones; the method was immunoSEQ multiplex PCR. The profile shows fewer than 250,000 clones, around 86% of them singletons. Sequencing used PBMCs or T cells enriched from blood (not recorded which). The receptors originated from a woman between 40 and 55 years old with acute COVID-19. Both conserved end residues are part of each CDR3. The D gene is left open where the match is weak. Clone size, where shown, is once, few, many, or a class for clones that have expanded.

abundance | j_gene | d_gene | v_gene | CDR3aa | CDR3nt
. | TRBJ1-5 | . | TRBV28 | CASSSIPRNQPQHF | TGTGCCAGCAGTTCCATCCCCCGCAATCAGCCCCAGCATTTT
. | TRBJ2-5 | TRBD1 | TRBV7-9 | CASSSTGPETQYF | TGTGCCAGCAGCTCGACAGGGCCAGAGACCCAGTACTTC
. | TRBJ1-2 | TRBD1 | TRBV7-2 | CASSVPDRGASGYTF | TGTGCCAGCAGCGTTCCAGACAGGGGAGCAAGTGGCTACACCTTC
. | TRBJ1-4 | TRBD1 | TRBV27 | CASSLKDRTGEKLFF | TGTGCCAGCAGTTTAAAGGACAGGACCGGGGAAAAACTGTTTTTT
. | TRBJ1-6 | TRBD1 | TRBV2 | CASSAGQGATYNSPLHF | TGTGCCAGCAGCGCGGGACAGGGGGCCACCTATAATTCACCCCTCCACTTT
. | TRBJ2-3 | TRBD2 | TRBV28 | CASSRPRDYGTDTQYF | TGTGCCAGCAGTCGCCCTCGGGACTATGGCACAGATACGCAGTATTTT
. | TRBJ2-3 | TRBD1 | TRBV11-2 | CASSSMDRGRDADTQYF | TGTGCCAGCAGCTCCATGGACAGGGGGCGCGACGCAGATACGCAGTATTTT
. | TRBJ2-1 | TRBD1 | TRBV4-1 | CASSPRGLNEQFF | TGCGCCAGCAGCCCCAGGGGGCTTAATGAGCAGTTCTTC
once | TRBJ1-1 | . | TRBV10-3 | CAISESTRIGGGTEAFF | TGTGCCATCAGTGAGTCGACTCGGATAGGCGGGGGCACTGAAGCTTTCTTT
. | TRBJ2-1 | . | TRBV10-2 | CASSERRTGGNEQFF | TGCGCCAGCAGTGAGCGGCGGACCGGGGGTAATGAGCAGTTCTTC
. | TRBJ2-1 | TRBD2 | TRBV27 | CASRPLADYNEQFF | TGTGCCAGCAGGCCGCTAGCGGACTACAATGAGCAGTTCTTC
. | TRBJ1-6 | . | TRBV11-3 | CASSLNGDGSSPLHF | TGTGCCAGCAGCTTAAATGGAGACGGGAGTTCACCCCTCCACTTT
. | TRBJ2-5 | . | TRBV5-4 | CASSSWEETQYF | TGTGCCAGCAGCTCCTGGGAGGAGACCCAGTACTTC
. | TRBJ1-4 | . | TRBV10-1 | CAGPGNYLEKLFF | TGCGCCGGCCCAGGGAACTACCTAGAAAAACTGTTTTTT
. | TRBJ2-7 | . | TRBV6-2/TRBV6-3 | CASSYWTPSYEQYF | TGTGCCAGCAGTTACTGGACACCCTCCTACGAGCAGTACTTC
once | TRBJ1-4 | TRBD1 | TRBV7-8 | CASSLMGQDLEKLFF | TGTGCCAGCAGCTTAATGGGACAGGACTTGGAAAAACTGTTTTTT
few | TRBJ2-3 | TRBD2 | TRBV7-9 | CASSLRAGVWADTQYF | TGTGCCAGCAGCTTAAGAGCGGGGGTGTGGGCAGATACGCAGTATTTT
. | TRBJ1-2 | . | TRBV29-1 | CSVGRLEYGYTF | TGCAGCGTTGGAAGACTTGAATATGGCTACACCTTC
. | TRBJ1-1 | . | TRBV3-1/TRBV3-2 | CASSQTGRTEAFF | TGTGCCAGCAGCCAGACTGGGAGGACTGAAGCTTTCTTT
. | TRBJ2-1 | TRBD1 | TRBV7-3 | CASRSGQGHEQFF | TGTGCCAGTAGATCCGGACAGGGACATGAGCAGTTCTTC
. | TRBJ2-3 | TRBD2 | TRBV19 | CASSFRAGVGDTQYF | TGTGCCAGTTCTTTCCGGGCGGGAGTTGGTGATACGCAGTATTTT
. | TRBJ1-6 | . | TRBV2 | CASSEDRGVNSPLHF | TGTGCCAGCAGTGAAGACCGGGGGGTTAATTCACCCCTCCACTTT
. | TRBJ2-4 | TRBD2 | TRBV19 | CASSPRGGLAKNIQYF | TGTGCCAGTAGCCCTAGGGGAGGGTTAGCCAAAAACATTCAGTACTTC
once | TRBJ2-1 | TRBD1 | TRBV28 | CASSLGGQNNEQFF | TGTGCCAGCAGTTTAGGGGGACAGAACAATGAGCAGTTCTTC
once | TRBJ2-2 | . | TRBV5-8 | CASSKPAGSRGTGELFF | TGTGCCAGCAGCAAACCCGCTGGGTCTAGAGGCACCGGGGAGCTGTTTTTT
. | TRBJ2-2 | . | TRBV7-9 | CASSLRQVANTGELFF | TGTGCCAGCAGCTTACGTCAGGTCGCGAACACCGGGGAGCTGTTTTTT
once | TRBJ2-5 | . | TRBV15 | CATSRDRGETQYF | TGTGCCACCAGCAGAGATAGAGGAGAGACCCAGTACTTC
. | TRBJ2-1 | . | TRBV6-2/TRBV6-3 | CASSYGESSYNEQFF | TGTGCCAGCAGTTACGGGGAGTCCTCCTACAATGAGCAGTTCTTC
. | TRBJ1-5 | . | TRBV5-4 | CASSPHHSGEIDQPQHF | TGTGCCAGCAGCCCACATCATTCGGGGGAGATCGATCAGCCCCAGCATTTT
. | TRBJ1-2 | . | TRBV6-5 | CASSYLGGSYGYTF | TGTGCCAGCAGTTACTTAGGGGGAAGCTATGGCTACACCTTC
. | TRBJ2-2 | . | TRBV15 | CATSTTGSGELFF | TGTGCCACCAGCACCACCGGGAGCGGGGAGCTGTTTTTT
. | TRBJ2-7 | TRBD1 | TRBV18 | CASSLDRDYEQYF | TGTGCCAGCTCTCTGGACAGGGACTACGAGCAGTACTTC
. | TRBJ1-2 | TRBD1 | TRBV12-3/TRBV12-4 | CASSMTGGYGYTF | TGTGCCAGCAGCATGACAGGGGGCTATGGCTACACCTTC
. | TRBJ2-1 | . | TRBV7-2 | CASSPRQVNEQFF | TGTGCCAGCAGCCCCCGACAGGTCAATGAGCAGTTCTTC
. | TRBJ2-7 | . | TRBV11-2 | CASSPIHRVAYEQYF | TGTGCCAGCAGCCCTATTCACAGGGTAGCCTACGAGCAGTACTTC
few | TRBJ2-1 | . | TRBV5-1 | CASSLEGGSYNEQFF | TGCGCCAGCAGCTTGGAAGGGGGCTCCTACAATGAGCAGTTCTTC
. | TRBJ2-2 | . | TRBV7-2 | CASSFERRTGELFF | TGTGCCAGCAGCTTTGAGCGGCGGACCGGGGAGCTGTTTTTT
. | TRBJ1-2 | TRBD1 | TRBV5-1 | CASSETTGDYGYTF | TGCGCCAGCAGCGAAACGACAGGGGACTATGGCTACACCTTC
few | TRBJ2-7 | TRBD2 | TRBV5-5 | CASSLERLAGSYEQYF | TGTGCCAGCAGCTTGGAACGGCTAGCGGGGAGCTACGAGCAGTACTTC
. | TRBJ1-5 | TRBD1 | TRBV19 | CASSSQGDNQPQHF | TGTGCCAGTAGTTCACAGGGGGATAATCAGCCCCAGCATTTT